This T cell receptor beta chain was captured in a study of blood T cell repertoires in COVID-19 (dated by TCRdb to 2020 to 2021). A note on the overall study: The collaborator samples originated in the United States, Italy and Spain and spanned the acute and convalescent phases of COVID-19. Subjects who had been exposed to COVID-19, were actively infected with it, or had recovered from it provided the deeply sampled blood TCRbeta repertoires that made up the dataset. Where available, HLA class I and class II types were obtained from metadata supplied by the sample provider rather than from assay-based typing. A freely available public database, intended as a resource for researchers studying the immune response to SARS-CoV-2, is where the repertoires were released. A de-identified subject ID, COVID-19 status, age in years and sex were almost always included in the sample metadata. Samples came from the ongoing ImmuneRACE study (first 160 participants) plus 1,254 subjects from 6 global collaborators. The prospective study material was composed of cDNA or gDNA derived from T cells, B-cell-depleted T cells, or PBMCs.

TCRbeta CDR3 regions were amplified from genomic DNA using the immunoSEQ Assay, a bias-controlled multiplex PCR. As for the original processing: Within the assay, amplification of reference gene primers was used to estimate how many nucleated cells each sample contained. To quantify the absolute abundance of each unique TCRbeta CDR3 rearrangement, sequence reads were collapsed and filtered. Productive Simpson clonality was computed per sample as the square root of Simpson's diversity index over productive rearrangements. TCRdb's version of the immuneACCESS table is confined to in-frame rearrangements and falls short of the full clone set. An unresolved V gene accounts for under half of the shortfall where checked; the remainder is of unknown origin. For V, J and clone size, that table is used; D and trimming come from the DNA. The sample table shows some 150,000 clones, and about 80% are seen once. Less than 2.5% of the sample is held by the ten biggest clonotypes.

Whole blood was collected in K2EDTA tubes by collaborating institutions according to the institutions' own protocols. For TCRbeta analysis, collaborators shipped samples in one of three forms: frozen whole blood, isolated PBMCs, or DNA extracted from either of those sample types. Overall results and qualifications from the work: How much clinical and demographic metadata was included differed by source and by participant, and the metadata was provided uncurated.

Comment on this clone: Its antigen remains unidentified. No base-level quality is on record; no much larger clone is a single base apart.

In the germline V gene, CDR1 corresponds to MNHEY and CDR2 to SVGAGI. The CDR3, cysteine through phenylalanine, is 15 amino acids long. Only CDR3 DNA is held: 45 bases, read in frame from base 1. V is shortened by 7 bases, J by 7 bases, and the region joining them spans 22 bases. Rearrangement joined TRBV6-5 to TRBJ1-2; the D gene is possibly TRBD1, with 5 bases matching. The sample comprised peripheral blood. The TCR originated in an older man with acute or convalescent COVID-19. The CDR3: CASTTPVRVAGGYTF. The bases are TGTGCCAGCACCACCCCGGTCAGGGTCGCAGGTGGCTACACCTTC.